One sample yielded the 18 T cell receptor beta chains listed below, sequenced in a study of somatic mutations in cytotoxic T cells in rheumatoid arthritis. Generated by immunoSEQ multiplex PCR, the TCRdb table keeps only in-frame clones and is missing some. This table holds tens of thousands of clones, approximately 80% found once. The sample comprised CD8+ T cells sorted from blood. The origin of the receptors is an adult with rheumatoid arthritis.

The rearrangement uses TRBV7-2 and TRBJ2-1; D tentatively fits TRBD1 or TRBD2 (5 bases each). The CDR3 is 14 amino acids. Germline V gene data show CDR1 as SGHTA and CDR2 as FQGNSA. Trimming removed 2 bases from V and 9 bases from J, with 14 bases in between. CDR3 loop: CASSLSLPGGEQFF. The CDR3, as DNA: TGTGCCAGCAGCTTATCCCTGCCTGGGGGTGAGCAGTTCTTC.

The chain employs TRBV9 and TRBJ2-2; D is uncertain. V lost 6 bases and J 2 bases, leaving 17 bases between the germline ends. The CDR3 extends over 16 amino acids. Germline CDR1 and CDR2: SGDLS and YYNGEE. CDR3 nucleotide sequence: TGTGCCAGCACCCTTTACCCCGAGATAAACACCGGGGAGCTGTTTTTT. It translates to CASTLYPEINTGELFF.

This clone was picked up a small number of times. This rearrangement joins TRBV19 to TRBJ2-2; D remains ambiguous. The CDR3 runs 14 residues. Germline V CDR1 and CDR2: LNHDA, SQIVND (reference sequence). V lost 5 bases and J lost 0, with 7 bases in between. CDR3 region: CASSLAANTGELFF. Written as DNA, the CDR3 is TGTGCCAGTAGTTTGGCAGCGAACACCGGGGAGCTGTTTTTT. Looking up the rest from reference TRBV19 and TRBJ2-2 gives the full variable domain: DGGITQSPKYLFRKEGQNVTLSCEQNLNHDAMYWYRQDPGQGLRLIYYSQIVNDFQKGDIAEGYSVSREKKESFPLTVTSAQKNPTAFYLCASSLAANTGELFFGEGSRLTVL.

The V and J genes are TRBV5-1 and TRBJ1-1, with a weak D call TRBD1 (5 bases). CDR1 is SGHRS, CDR2 YFSETQ, per germline. The V gene lost 3 bases and the J gene lost 5 bases, with 14 bases spanning the gap. CDR3 size: 14 residues. The CDR3 loop reads CASSSAGRVTEAFF. DNA of the CDR3: TGCGCCAGCAGCTCAGCAGGGAGGGTGACTGAAGCTTTCTTT. The full variable domain, its missing parts supplied by reference TRBV5-1 and TRBJ1-1, is KAGVTQTPRYLIKTRGQQVTLSCSPISGHRSVSWYQQTPGQGLQFLFEYFSETQRNKGNFPGRFSGRQFSNSRSEMNVSTLELGDSALYLCASSSAGRVTEAFFGQGTRLTVV.

V is TRBV5-8 and J is TRBJ1-2; TRBD1 matches at 8 bases. J was trimmed by 4 bases and V by 0 bases; bases with no gene match: 5. The germline V gene has CDR1 SGHTS and CDR2 YDEGEE. The CDR3 has 15 amino acids. CDR3 sequence (DNA): TGTGCCAGCAGCTTGGTCCAGGGGGCAGGCTATGGCTACACCTTC. It is translated as CASSLVQGAGYGYTF. The variable domain in full, with the rest retrieved from reference TRBV5-8 and TRBJ1-2, is EAGVTQSPTHLIKTRGQQATLRCSPISGHTSVYWYQQALGLGLQFLLWYDEGEERNRGNFPPRFSGRQFPNYSSELNVNALELEDSALYLCASSLVQGAGYGYTFGSGTRLTVV.

The rearrangement joins TRBV4-3 to TRBJ1-1; D is unresolved. The CDR3 extends over 18 amino acids. Trimming left V 1 base short and J 4 bases short, with 22 bases between. The germline V gene has CDR1 LGHNA and CDR2 YSLEER. This chain's CDR3 is CASSQAPLEHAPGTEAFF. The CDR3 DNA reads as TGCGCCAGCAGCCAAGCCCCGTTGGAACACGCCCCGGGCACTGAAGCTTTCTTT.

V and J are TRBV14 and TRBJ2-3; weak D call: TRBD2 (5 bases). Germline CDR1 reads SGHDN; CDR2 reads FVKESK. V shed 1 base and J shed 0 bases, with 8 bases lying between them. CDR3 length equals 15 residues. The CDR3, as DNA: TGTGCCAGCAGCCAAGGGCCTAGCAGCACAGATACGCAGTATTTT. Its translation: CASSQGPSSTDTQYF.

The gene calls are TRBV7-2 and TRBJ1-1; D is undetermined. With 0 bases removed from V and 1 base from J, the gap between germline ends came to 9 bases. Germline CDR1 reads SGHTA; CDR2 reads FQGNSA. The CDR3 extends over 15 amino acids. CDR3 loop: CASSLAGSWNTEAFF. CDR3 bases: TGTGCCAGCAGCTTAGCGGGCTCGTGGAACACTGAAGCTTTCTTT.

This clone has only a few counts. The chain links TRBV4-1 to TRBJ1-5; possibly TRBD1 for D (6 bases). V was trimmed by 1 base and J by 2 bases, leaving 12 bases between them. Per the germline V gene, CDR1 is MGHRA and CDR2 is YSYEKL. The CDR3 spans 16 residues. This CDR3 is CASSQGGAGGNQPQHF. The CDR3 nucleotides are TGCGCCAGCAGCCAAGGAGGGGCAGGGGGCAATCAGCCCCAGCATTTT.

This chain connects TRBV7-9 to TRBJ1-3, with D unresolved. Germline CDR1 and CDR2: SEHNR and FQNEAQ (reference sequence). This CDR3 has 12 amino acids. V lost 3 bases, J lost 8 bases, and 8 bases lay in between. Here the CDR3 DNA reads TGTGCCAGCAGCTTGGGTCGGGACACCATATATTTT. Its translation is CASSLGRDTIYF. Using reference TRBV7-9 and TRBJ1-3 for the parts outside the CDR3, the full variable domain is DTGVSQNPRHKITKRGQNVTFRCDPISEHNRLYWYRQTLGQGPEFLTYFQNEAQLEKSRLLSDRFSAERPKGSFSTLEIQRTEQGDSAMYLCASSLGRDTIYFGEGSWLTVV.

CDR3 nucleotides: TGTGCCAGCAGTTTATGGAGGCTCTCTGGAAACACCATATATTTT. It translates to CASSLWRLSGNTIYF. V usage is TRBV28 and J usage is TRBJ1-3; D is uncertain. Germline CDR1 and CDR2: MDHEN and SYDVKM. V shed 0 bases and J shed 0 bases, with 6 bases lying between them. The CDR3 length is 15 residues.

The V gene is TRBV7-8, the J gene TRBJ1-3; 9 bases are a match to TRBD1. The length of the CDR3 is 14 residues. V dropped 7 bases and J dropped 2; count of bases not matched to a gene: 3. Germline V gene lookup returns CDR1 SGHVS and CDR2 FQNEAQ. In DNA, the CDR3 is TGTGCCAGCAACGGACAGGGGCCTGGAAACACCATATATTTT. This translates into CASNGQGPGNTIYF.

CDR3 in DNA: TGTGCCAGCAGTTTAGGTCACAGGGACGGGGGCTACGAGCAGTACTTC. Protein sequence: CASSLGHRDGGYEQYF. The chain links TRBV28 to TRBJ2-7; TRBD1 or TRBD2 may be the D gene (6 bases each). CDR3 length equals 16 residues. The germline CDR1 and CDR2 sequences are MDHEN and SYDVKM. V was trimmed by 2 bases and J by 3 bases, leaving 17 bases between them.

The chain couples TRBV7-9 to TRBJ2-1; 8 bases are shared with TRBD1. Germline trimming cut 4 bases from V and 6 bases from J; bases unmatched to any gene: 5. This CDR3 spans 14 amino acids. From germline, CDR1 is SEHNR and CDR2 FQNEAQ (reference sequence). The CDR3: CASSYPTGGNEQFF. The CDR3 bases are TGTGCCAGCAGCTACCCCACAGGGGGCAATGAGCAGTTCTTC.

The J gene is TRBJ2-1, the V gene TRBV6-4; 8 nucleotides agree with TRBD2. Trimming took 0 bases from V and 6 from J; bases not matched to a gene: 1. Germline V gene data show CDR1 as MRHNA and CDR2 as SNTAGT. This CDR3 is built from 14 residues. The CDR3 region is CASSDSSGGNEQFF. The CDR3 DNA sequence: TGTGCCAGCAGTGACTCGAGCGGGGGCAATGAGCAGTTCTTC.

This chain links TRBV5-6 with TRBJ1-1; D unresolved. The CDR3 covers 12 residues. Per the germline V gene, CDR1 is SGHDT and CDR2 is YYEEEE. The V end was cut by 0 bases, the J end by 3 bases, with 3 bases between. CDR3: CASSLGDTEAFF. The CDR3 DNA is TGTGCCAGCAGCTTGGGGGACACTGAAGCTTTCTTT. Full variable domain (outside the CDR3, taken from reference TRBV5-6 and TRBJ1-1): DAGVTQSPTHLIKTRGQQVTLRCSPKSGHDTVSWYQQALGQGPQFIFQYYEEEERQRGNFPDRFSGHQFPNYSSELNVNALLLGDSALYLCASSLGDTEAFFGQGTRLTVV.

V usage is TRBV19 and J usage is TRBJ1-1; perhaps TRBD1 as D (5 bases). The germline CDR1 and CDR2 sequences are LNHDA and SQIVND (reference sequence). The V end lost 1 base, the J end lost 0 bases, and 9 bases lay between the germline ends. The CDR3 is made up of 15 amino acids. CDR3 loop: CASSIGGLMNTEAFF. The CDR3 DNA is TGTGCCAGTAGTATAGGGGGCCTAATGAACACTGAAGCTTTCTTT.

The rearrangement uses TRBV4-1 and TRBJ2-7, with 10 bases that match TRBD2. The CDR3 contains 14 residues. V shed 1 base and J 9 bases; nucleotides not matched to a gene: 6. The V gene's germline CDR1 is MGHRA and CDR2 YSYEKL. The CDR3 DNA follows: TGCGCCAGCAGCCAAGGGGCAAGCGGGGGGGCGCAGTACTTC. It encodes CASSQGASGGAQYF.